This T cell receptor (beta chain) was identified in a study of read filtering for tumor transcriptome and immune sequencing. Molecular barcoded adaptors covering alpha/delta and beta/gamma chains were used on approximately 400 ng RNA. TCRdb called the reads again in MiXCR, with one record for every CDR3 protein. The sample has 100,000 to 150,000 distinct CDR3 sequences; roughly an eighth are singletons. The sample holds many counts of this clonotype. J was trimmed by 3 bases and V by 7 bases; bases with no gene match: 6. The CDR3 extends over 14 amino acids. The specimen sequenced was a population of CD138-negative cells sorted from bone marrow. This chain joins TRBV12-3 or TRBV12-4 and TRBJ2-1, with 7 bases that match TRBD1. This sequence was found in a donor older than 35 with multiple myeloma. CDR3: CASTLGTVYNEQFF. CDR3 nucleotide sequence: TGTGCCAGCACCCTGGGGACAGTCTACAATGAGCAGTTCTTC.